This record looks at one T cell receptor (beta chain) sequence and its context. No antigen is known for it. CDR3 length: 13 amino acids. Germline V CDR1 and CDR2: MRHNA, SNTAGT. Trimming removed 6 bases from V and 6 bases from J, with 9 bases in between. The sample belongs to a study of T cell responses to AZD1222 COVID-19 vaccine. Study results and caveats: Among spike-specific TCRs, nearly half reportedly target unmutated variant regions. Donors skewed white British and female; clonal diversity was possibly underestimated. Just a handful of AZD1222 recipients tested seropositive at baseline. Recipients of two AZD1222 doses showed rising Spike-specific TCR breadth and depth.

Sequenced by immunoSEQ multiplex PCR; TCRdb stores in-frame clones only, minus some. The sample contains around 130,000 clones, approximately 85% of which appear only once. The rearrangement joins TRBV6-4 to TRBJ1-6; D not certain. The clonotype comes from an adult in good health. The material sequenced was peripheral blood, taken on day 0 of AZD1222 vaccination. The CDR3 nucleotides read TGTGCCAGCAGCGAGGGAGGTAATTCACCCCTCCACTTT. Encoded protein: CASSEGGNSPLHF.